Each of the 15 T cell receptor beta chains below was sequenced from the same sample in a study of CD8 T cells in Susac syndrome. The RNA input was roughly 0.45 to 1 ug, and it was reverse transcribed with random hexamers. MiXCR, applied by TCRdb to the immunoSEQ multiplex PCR reads, yields one record per CDR3 protein. The sample carries about 190,000 distinct CDR3 sequences, about 94% recorded once. The sample was CD4+ T cells from PBMCs. The source of these receptors is a human donor with Susac syndrome.

The chain is built from TRBV29-1 and TRBJ2-5, with 11 nucleotides matching TRBD2. J was trimmed by 1 base and V by 4 bases; bases with no gene match: 8. The CDR3 covers 16 residues. Germline values: CDR1 SQVTM, CDR2 ANQGSEA. CDR3: CSVAGLAGGGQETQYF. In DNA, the CDR3 is TGCAGCGTTGCGGGGCTAGCGGGGGGTGGCCAAGAGACCCAGTACTTC.

This sequence joins TRBV29-1 and TRBJ2-2; possibly TRBD1 or TRBD2 for D (5 bases each). The ends were cut back, 4 bases at V and 2 bases at J, with 11 bases in the middle. Germline V gives CDR1 SQVTM, CDR2 ANQGSEA. The CDR3 spans 14 residues. The CDR3 here is CSVGTGANTGELFF. In nucleotides, the CDR3 is TGCAGCGTTGGTACCGGGGCCAACACCGGGGAGCTGTTTTTT.

The rearrangement uses TRBV12-3 or TRBV12-4 and TRBJ1-2; possible D gene TRBD1, 5 bases. The CDR3 has 15 amino acids. V was trimmed by 3 bases and J by 2 bases, leaving 13 bases between them. In DNA form, the CDR3 reads TGTGCCAGCAGTTTCGCGCGGGGGTCCAACTATGGCTACACCTTC. Amino acids: CASSFARGSNYGYTF.

This chain joins TRBV18 and TRBJ2-7; D gene uncertain. CDR3 length equals 14 residues. Trimming took 3 bases from V and 3 from J, leaving 12 bases between them. Germline CDR1 reads KGHSH; CDR2 reads LQKENI. The CDR3 DNA sequence: TGTGCCAGCTCACCTCAGGTAACGGGCTACGAGCAGTACTTC. It is translated as CASSPQVTGYEQYF. The variable domain in full, with the rest retrieved from reference TRBV18 and TRBJ2-7, is NAGVMQNPRHLVRRRGQEARLRCSPMKGHSHVYWYRQLPEEGLKFMVYLQKENIIDESGMPKERFSAEFPKEGPSILRIQQVVRGDSAAYFCASSPQVTGYEQYFGPGTRLTVT.

CDR3 DNA sequence: TGCGCCAGCAGCTTGGTGGGTCCAGGGACGAACACTGAAGCTTTCTTT. It codes for CASSLVGPGTNTEAFF. The chain has TRBV5-1 and TRBJ1-1; tentative D call: TRBD1 (5 bases). Germline V gene data show CDR1 as SGHRS and CDR2 as YFSETQ. Between the trimmed V and J ends, which lost 0 bases and 1 base, there was a span of 13 bases. The CDR3 has 16 residues.

For the CDR3, the DNA is TGTGCCAGCAGGCCAGGGACTAGCGGGGACGAGCAGTACTTC. As protein: CASRPGTSGDEQYF. This sequence joins TRBV2 and TRBJ2-7, with 13 bases identical to TRBD2. The CDR3 consists of 14 residues. Germline lookup yields CDR1 SNHLY and CDR2 FYNNEI. V shed 6 bases, J shed 5 bases, and the junction held 4 bases outside the gene matches. Filled out from reference TRBV2 and TRBJ2-7, the complete variable domain reads EPEVTQTPSHQVTQMGQEVILRCVPISNHLYFYWYRQILGQKVEFLVSFYNNEISEKSEIFDDQFSVERPDGSNFTLKIRSTKLEDSAMYFCASRPGTSGDEQYFGPGTRLTVT.

The chain links TRBV3-1 to TRBJ2-7; TRBD2 agrees at 7 bases. Per the germline V gene, CDR1 is LGHDT and CDR2 is YNNKEL (reference sequence). The CDR3 spans 12 residues. Trimming at V came to 1 base and at J to 6 bases, leaving 0 bases not matched to a gene. CDR3 in DNA: TGTGCCAGCAGCCAAGGGGGGGGCGAGCAGTACTTC. It is translated as CASSQGGGEQYF.

The CDR3 coding sequence is TGCAGTGCTAGGATCACTAGCGCCTACGAGCAGTACTTC. This codes for CSARITSAYEQYF. This chain uses TRBV20-1 with TRBJ2-7; the match to TRBD2 covers 7 bases. Trimming cost V 3 bases and J 2 bases; bases outside gene matches: 4. The CDR3 totals 13 residues. CDR1 DFQATT and CDR2 SNEGSKA come from the germline V gene (reference sequence).

V is TRBV9 and J is TRBJ2-1; 14 bases agree with TRBD2. CDR1 is SGDLS, CDR2 YYNGEE, per germline. J was trimmed by 4 bases and V by 4 bases; bases with no gene match: 4. The CDR3 has 16 residues. The CDR3 reads CASSSGTSGGYNEQFF. In DNA, the CDR3 is TGTGCCAGCAGCTCGGGGACTAGCGGGGGATACAATGAGCAGTTCTTC.

The chain couples TRBV28 to TRBJ1-5; no definite D call. Germline-derived CDR1 and CDR2 are MDHEN and SYDVKM. Trimming left V 11 bases short and J 10 bases short, with 18 bases between. The CDR3 is made up of 12 amino acids. CDR3 sequence: CASGGIRRPQHF. The CDR3, as DNA: TGTGCCTCCGGCGGGATTCGTCGTCCCCAGCATTTT. Combining the CDR3 with reference TRBV28 and TRBJ1-5 gives the whole variable domain DVKVTQSSRYLVKRTGEKVFLECVQDMDHENMFWYRQDPGLGLRLIYFSYDVKMKEKGDIPEGYSVSREKKERFSLILESASTNQTSMYLCASGGIRRPQHFGDGTRLSIL.

This chain connects TRBV12-3 or TRBV12-4 to TRBJ2-2; D call uncertain. V was shortened by 3 bases and J by 2 bases, with 7 bases between the two germline ends. There are 14 residues in the CDR3. The CDR3 region has the DNA TGTGCCAGCAGTTTTTGGGTAAACACCGGGGAGCTGTTTTTT. Its translation: CASSFWVNTGELFF.

The chain recombines TRBV7-9 with TRBJ2-7; weak D call: TRBD2 (5 bases). CDR1 is SEHNR and CDR2 is FQNEAQ in the germline V gene (reference sequence). The CDR3 runs 12 residues. Trimming took 5 bases from V and 10 from J, leaving 15 bases between them. The CDR3 nucleotides are TGTGCCAGCAGCATCACTACAGAGGGTCAGTACTTC. This translates into CASSITTEGQYF.

CDR3 in DNA: TGTGCCAGCAGAACATCCCAGGGGACGGGTTATTCACCCCTCCACTTT. It translates to CASRTSQGTGYSPLHF. The chain joins TRBV6-1 to TRBJ1-6; the D gene is possibly TRBD1 (6 bases). The CDR3 has 16 amino acids. V was shortened by 6 bases and J by 8 bases, with 20 bases between the two germline ends. Germline V lookup: CDR1 MNHNS, CDR2 SASEGT.

J is TRBJ2-7 and V is TRBV7-6, with 7 bases matching TRBD2. CDR1 is SGHVS and CDR2 is FNYEAQ in the germline V gene. V trimming: 5 bases; J trimming: 1 base; junction bases outside the gene matches: 11. This CDR3 region has 16 residues. CDR3: CASSLWALAGSYEQYF. The DNA for the CDR3 is TGTGCCAGCAGCCTATGGGCTTTAGCGGGTTCCTACGAGCAGTACTTC.

This chain uses TRBV4-1 with TRBJ2-1; TRBD2 agrees at 9 bases. V trimming: 0 bases; J trimming: 5 bases; junction bases outside the gene matches: 5. The CDR3 contains 16 residues. Germline CDR1 reads MGHRA; CDR2 reads YSYEKL. CDR3 in amino acids: CASSQDGGGANNEQFF. The CDR3 coding sequence is TGCGCCAGCAGCCAAGATGGCGGGGGGGCTAACAATGAGCAGTTCTTC.